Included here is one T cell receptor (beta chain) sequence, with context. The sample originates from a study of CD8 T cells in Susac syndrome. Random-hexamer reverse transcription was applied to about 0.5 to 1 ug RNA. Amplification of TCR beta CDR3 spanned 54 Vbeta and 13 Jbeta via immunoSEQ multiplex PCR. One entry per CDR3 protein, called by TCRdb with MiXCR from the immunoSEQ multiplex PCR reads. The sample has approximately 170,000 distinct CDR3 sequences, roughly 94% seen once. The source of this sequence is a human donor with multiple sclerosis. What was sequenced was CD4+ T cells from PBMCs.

As DNA, the CDR3 is TGTGCCAGCAGCTTACAGGGTCAAGAGGAGCAGTTCTTC. As protein: CASSLQGQEEQFF. The chain uses TRBV7-9 and TRBJ2-1; tentatively, D is TRBD1 (5 bases). Germline CDR1 and CDR2: SEHNR and FQNEAQ (reference sequence). The CDR3 loop spans 13 amino acids. The V and J ends lost 2 bases and 10 bases respectively, with 12 bases between them.